This passage covers 2 T cell receptor beta chains from one sample sequenced in a study of tumor and adjacent non-tumor tissue in lung cancer. No cell sorting was done before RNA was extracted from the tissue. The library came from three nested PCR rounds adapted from ARM-PCR protocols. Each CDR3 protein is one row after TCRdb ran MiXCR on the multiplex PCR reads. The sample includes about 76,000 distinct CDR3 sequences, around two thirds seen only once; the top ten take roughly 13%. The sequencing input was lung tumor tissue. The source is a woman in her 70s with non-small cell lung cancer.

This chain links TRBV29-1 with TRBJ1-2; tentatively, D is TRBD1 (5 bases). The V gene's germline CDR1 is SQVTM and CDR2 ANQGSEA. V was pared by 4 bases and J by 8 bases, with 17 bases between. The CDR3 runs 13 residues. CDR3 protein: CSVGYLAWGGYTF. The CDR3 DNA reads as TGCAGCGTTGGATACCTAGCGTGGGGCGGCTACACCTTC. Full variable domain (missing parts from reference TRBV29-1 and TRBJ1-2): SAVISQKPSRDICQRGTSLTIQCQVDSQVTMMFWYRQQPGQSLTLIATANQGSEATYESGFVIDKFPISRPNLTFSTLTVSNMSPEDSSIYLCSVGYLAWGGYTFGSGTRLTVV.

Comment on this clonotype: This sequence may be a read error, since a much larger clone differs from it by one base. The chain joins TRBV5-5 to TRBJ2-7, with TRBD2 as a possible D gene (6 bases). CDR3 length: 17 residues. The germline gives CDR1 SGHKS, CDR2 YYEKEE (reference sequence). V gave up 9 bases and J gave up 1 base, with 26 bases separating them. The CDR3 region has the DNA TGTGCCAACAGTTTTAACTCACGGGGGACGCGATCCTACGAGCAGTACTTC. It yields the protein CANSFNSRGTRSYEQYF.